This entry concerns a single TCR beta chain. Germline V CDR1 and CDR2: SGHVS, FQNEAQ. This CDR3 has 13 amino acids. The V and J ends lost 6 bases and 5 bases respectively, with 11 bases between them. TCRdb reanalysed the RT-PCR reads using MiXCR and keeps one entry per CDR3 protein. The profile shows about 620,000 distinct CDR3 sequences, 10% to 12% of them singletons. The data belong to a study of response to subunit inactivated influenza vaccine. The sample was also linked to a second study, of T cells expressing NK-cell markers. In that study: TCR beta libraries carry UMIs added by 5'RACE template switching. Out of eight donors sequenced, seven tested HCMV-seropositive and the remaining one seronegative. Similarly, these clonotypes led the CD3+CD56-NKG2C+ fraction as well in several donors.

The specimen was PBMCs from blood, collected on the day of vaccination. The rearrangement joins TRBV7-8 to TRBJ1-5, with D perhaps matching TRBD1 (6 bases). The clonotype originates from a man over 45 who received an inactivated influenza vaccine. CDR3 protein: CASSPDSHQPQHF. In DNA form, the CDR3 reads TGTGCCAGCAGTCCGGACAGTCATCAGCCCCAGCATTTT.